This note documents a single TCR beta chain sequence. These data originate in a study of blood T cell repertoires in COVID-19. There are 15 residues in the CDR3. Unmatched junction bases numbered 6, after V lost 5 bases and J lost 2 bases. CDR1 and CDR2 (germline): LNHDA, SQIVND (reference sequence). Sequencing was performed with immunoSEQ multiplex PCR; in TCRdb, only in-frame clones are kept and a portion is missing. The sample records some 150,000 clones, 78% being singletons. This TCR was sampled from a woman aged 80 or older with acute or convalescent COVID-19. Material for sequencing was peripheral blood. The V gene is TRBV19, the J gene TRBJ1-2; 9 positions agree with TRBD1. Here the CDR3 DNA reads TGTGCCAGTAGTCTCGACAGGGGGAACAACTATGGCTACACCTTC. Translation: CASSLDRGNNYGYTF. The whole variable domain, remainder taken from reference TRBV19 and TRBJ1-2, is DGGITQSPKYLFRKEGQNVTLSCEQNLNHDAMYWYRQDPGQGLRLIYYSQIVNDFQKGDIAEGYSVSREKKESFPLTVTSAQKNPTAFYLCASSLDRGNNYGYTFGSGTRLTVV.